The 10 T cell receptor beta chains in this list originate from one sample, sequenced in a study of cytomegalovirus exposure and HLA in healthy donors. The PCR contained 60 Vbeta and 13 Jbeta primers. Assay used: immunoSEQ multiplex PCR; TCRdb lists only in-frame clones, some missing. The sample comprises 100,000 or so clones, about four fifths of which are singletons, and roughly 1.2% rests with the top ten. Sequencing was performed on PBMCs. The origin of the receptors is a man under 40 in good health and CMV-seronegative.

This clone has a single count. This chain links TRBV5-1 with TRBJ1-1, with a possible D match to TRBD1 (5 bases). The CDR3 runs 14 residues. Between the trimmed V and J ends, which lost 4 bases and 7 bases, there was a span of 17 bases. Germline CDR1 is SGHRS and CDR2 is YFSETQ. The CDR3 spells CASSQTQGRDEAFF. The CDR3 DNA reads TGCGCCAGCAGCCAAACACAAGGCAGGGATGAAGCTTTCTTT.

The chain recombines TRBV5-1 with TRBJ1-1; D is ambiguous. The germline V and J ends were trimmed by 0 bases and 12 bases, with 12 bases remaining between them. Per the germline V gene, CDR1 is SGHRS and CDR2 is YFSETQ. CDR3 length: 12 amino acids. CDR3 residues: CASSLGTGQTFF. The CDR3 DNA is TGCGCCAGCAGCTTGGGGACTGGGCAAACTTTCTTT. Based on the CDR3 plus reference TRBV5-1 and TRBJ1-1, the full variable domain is KAGVTQTPRYLIKTRGQQVTLSCSPISGHRSVSWYQQTPGQGLQFLFEYFSETQRNKGNFPGRFSGRQFSNSRSEMNVSTLELGDSALYLCASSLGTGQTFFGQGTRLTVV.

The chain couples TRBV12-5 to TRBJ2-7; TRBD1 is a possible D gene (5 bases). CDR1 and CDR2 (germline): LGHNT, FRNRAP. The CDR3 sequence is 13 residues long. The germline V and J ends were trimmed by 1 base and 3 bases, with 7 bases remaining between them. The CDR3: CASGLGQIYEQYF. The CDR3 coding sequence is TGTGCTAGTGGTTTGGGACAGATCTACGAGCAGTACTTC.

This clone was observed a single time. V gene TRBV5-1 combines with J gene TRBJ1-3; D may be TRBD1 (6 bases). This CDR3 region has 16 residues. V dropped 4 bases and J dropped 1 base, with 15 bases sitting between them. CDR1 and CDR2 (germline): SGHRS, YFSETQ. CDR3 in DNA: TGCGCCAGCAGCACGGGACACTCCACGTCTGGAAACACCATATATTTT. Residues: CASSTGHSTSGNTIYF.

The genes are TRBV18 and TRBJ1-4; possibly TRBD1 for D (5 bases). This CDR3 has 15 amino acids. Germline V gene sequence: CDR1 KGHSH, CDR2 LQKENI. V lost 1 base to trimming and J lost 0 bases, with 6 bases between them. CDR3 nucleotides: TGTGCCAGCTCACCACGACAGACAACTAATGAAAAACTGTTTTTT. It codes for CASSPRQTTNEKLFF.

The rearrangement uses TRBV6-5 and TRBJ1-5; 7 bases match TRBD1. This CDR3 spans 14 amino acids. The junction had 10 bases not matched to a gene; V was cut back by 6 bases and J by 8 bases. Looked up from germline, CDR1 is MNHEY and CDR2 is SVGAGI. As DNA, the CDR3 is TGTGCCAGCAGGTTATCAGGGGGTAGGGAGCCCCAGCATTTT. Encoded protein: CASRLSGGREPQHF.

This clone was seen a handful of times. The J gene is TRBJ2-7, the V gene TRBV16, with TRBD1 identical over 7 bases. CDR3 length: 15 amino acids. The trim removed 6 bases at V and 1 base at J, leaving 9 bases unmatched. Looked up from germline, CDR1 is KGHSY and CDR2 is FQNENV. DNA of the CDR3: TGTGCCAGCAGGGCCGGGACAGAGGTTTCCTACGAGCAGTACTTC. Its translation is CASRAGTEVSYEQYF.

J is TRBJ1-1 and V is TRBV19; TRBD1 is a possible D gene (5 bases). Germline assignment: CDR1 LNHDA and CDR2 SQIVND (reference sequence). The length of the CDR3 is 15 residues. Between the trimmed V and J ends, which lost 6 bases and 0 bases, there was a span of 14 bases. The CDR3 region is CASSAGGTLNTEAFF. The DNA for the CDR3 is TGTGCCAGTAGCGCGGGGGGGACCCTGAACACTGAAGCTTTCTTT.

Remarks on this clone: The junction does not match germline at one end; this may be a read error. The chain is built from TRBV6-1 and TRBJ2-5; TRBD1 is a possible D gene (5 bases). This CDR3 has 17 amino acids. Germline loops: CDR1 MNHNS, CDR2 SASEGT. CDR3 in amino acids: CASSQAGQAHRVETQYF. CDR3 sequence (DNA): TGTGCCAGCAGTCAAGCAGGACAAGCCCACCGAGTAGAGACCCAGTACTTC.

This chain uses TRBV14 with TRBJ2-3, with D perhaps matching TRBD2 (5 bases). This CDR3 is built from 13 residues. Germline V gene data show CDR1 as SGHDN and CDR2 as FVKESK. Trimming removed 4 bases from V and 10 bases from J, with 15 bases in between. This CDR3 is CASSPSWTSAQYF. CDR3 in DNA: TGTGCCAGCAGCCCTAGCTGGACCAGCGCGCAGTATTTT.